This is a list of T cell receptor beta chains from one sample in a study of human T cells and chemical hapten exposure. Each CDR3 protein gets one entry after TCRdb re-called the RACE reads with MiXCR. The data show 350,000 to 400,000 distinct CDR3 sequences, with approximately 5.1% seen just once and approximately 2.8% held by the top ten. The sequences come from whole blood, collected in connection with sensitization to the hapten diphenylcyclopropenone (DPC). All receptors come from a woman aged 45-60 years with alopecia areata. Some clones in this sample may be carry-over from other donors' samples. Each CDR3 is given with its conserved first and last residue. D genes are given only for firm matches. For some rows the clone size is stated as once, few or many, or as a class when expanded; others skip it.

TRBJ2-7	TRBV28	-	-	TGTGCCAGCAGTACCTCTGCCGGGATCTACTACGAGCAGTACTTC	CASSTSAGIYYEQYF
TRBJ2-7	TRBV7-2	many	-	TGTGCCAGCAGCTATGAGGGGCCCTCCTACGAGCAGTACTTC	CASSYEGPSYEQYF
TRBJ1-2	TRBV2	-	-	TGTGCCAGCAGTGCGGCAGGGAACTATGGCTACACCTTC	CASSAAGNYGYTF
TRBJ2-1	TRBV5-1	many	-	TGCGCCAGCAGCTCCGGACGGGATGAGCAGTTCTTC	CASSSGRDEQFF
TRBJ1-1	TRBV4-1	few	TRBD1	TGCGCCAGCAGCCAAGTAGGGACAGCCGACACTGAAGCTTTCTTT	CASSQVGTADTEAFF
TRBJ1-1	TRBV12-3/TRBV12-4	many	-	TGTGCCAGCAGTTTTTTCTTGAACACTGAAGCTTTCTTT	CASSFFLNTEAFF
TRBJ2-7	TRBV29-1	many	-	TGCAGCGTTTCGGGGGCTAGGGAGGAGCAGTACTTC	CSVSGAREEQYF
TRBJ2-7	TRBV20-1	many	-	TGCAGTGCTTCAACCGGGACCCTCTCCTACGAGCAGTACTTC	CSASTGTLSYEQYF
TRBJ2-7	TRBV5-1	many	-	TGCGCCAGCAGCTTGGCCGGGGGTCAGCAATACGAGCAGTACTTC	CASSLAGGQQYEQYF
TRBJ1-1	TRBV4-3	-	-	TGCGCCAGCAGCCAAGTTAGGGGGGCGCGAGTCGCTGAAGCTTTCTTT	CASSQVRGARVAEAFF
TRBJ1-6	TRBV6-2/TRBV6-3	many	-	TGTGCCAGCACCCGGGACGGAAATTCACCCCTCCACTTT	CASTRDGNSPLHF
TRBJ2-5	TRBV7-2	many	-	TGTGCCAGCAGCCGACGGGGGCTGGAGACCCAGTACTTC	CASSRRGLETQYF
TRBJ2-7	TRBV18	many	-	TGTGCCAGCTCACCACACAAGCCAAGGCCAGGACGCCCAACCTACGAGCAGTACTTC	CASSPHKPRPGRPTYEQYF
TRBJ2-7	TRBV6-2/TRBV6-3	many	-	TGTGCCAGCAACGATCTCCGGGAGCAGTACTTC	CASNDLREQYF
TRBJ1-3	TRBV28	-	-	TGTGCCAGCACCCTACCCGGAGGCAGCGTTGGAAACACCATATATTTT	CASTLPGGSVGNTIYF
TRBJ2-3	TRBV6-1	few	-	TGTGCCAGCAGGACTTGGGCTGCCGGAGATACGCAGTATTTT	CASRTWAAGDTQYF
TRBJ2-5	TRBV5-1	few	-	TGCGCCAGCAGCTCCAATGAGGCCAAGGAGACCCAGTACTTC	CASSSNEAKETQYF
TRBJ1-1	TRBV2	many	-	TGTGCCAGCAGCGGACAGTCGAACACTGAAGCTTTCTTT	CASSGQSNTEAFF
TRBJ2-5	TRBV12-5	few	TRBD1	TGTGCTAGTGGTTTGGGAATCGGAACGGACAGGGAGGTCCTAGAGACCCAGTACTTC	CASGLGIGTDREVLETQYF
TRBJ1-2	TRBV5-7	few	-	TGTGCCAGCAGCTTGGCCCGGACAAGAAACTATGGCTACACCTTC	CASSLARTRNYGYTF
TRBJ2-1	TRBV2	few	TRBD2	TGTGCCAGCAGTGAGCGACGACCTGGGACTAGTCCGAGGCCCGACAATGAGCAGTTCTTC	CASSERRPGTSPRPDNEQFF
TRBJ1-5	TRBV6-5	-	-	TGTGCCAGCAGTTCGACAGGACCTAGCAATCAGCCCCAGCATTTT	CASSSTGPSNQPQHF
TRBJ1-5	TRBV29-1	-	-	TGCAGCGTTGAAGATGCTACTCCGGGACAGCCCCAGCATTTT	CSVEDATPGQPQHF
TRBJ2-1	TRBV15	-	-	TGTGCCACTTCGGGACTGGACCCGTATGAGCAGTTCTTC	CATSGLDPYEQFF
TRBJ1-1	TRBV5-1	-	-	TGCGCCAGCAGCTTTATGGCTTTCTTT	CASSFMAFF
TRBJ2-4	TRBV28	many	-	TGTGCCAGCAGTTTTGGGGGGAGAAACATTCAGTACTTC	CASSFGGRNIQYF
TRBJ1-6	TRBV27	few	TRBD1	TGTGCCAGCAGTTCTCGACAGGGAAAGCATTCACCCCTCCACTTT	CASSSRQGKHSPLHF
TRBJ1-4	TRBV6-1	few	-	TGTGCCAGCATCCCTAGACCGACGGCGACGGGTGAAAAACTGTTTTTT	CASIPRPTATGEKLFF
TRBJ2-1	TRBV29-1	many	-	TGCAGCGTCAGCGACGGACAGTTCTTC	CSVSDGQFF
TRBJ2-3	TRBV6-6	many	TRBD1	TGTGCCAGCAACTACGGACAGGGAAAGACAGATACGCAGTATTTT	CASNYGQGKTDTQYF
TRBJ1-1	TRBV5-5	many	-	TGTGCCAGCAGCAAAAGGGGGGTAGAGACAATGAACACTGAAGCTTTCTTT	CASSKRGVETMNTEAFF
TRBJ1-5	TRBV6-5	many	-	TGTGCCACCGGGACTATCAATCAGCCCCAGCATTTT	CATGTINQPQHF
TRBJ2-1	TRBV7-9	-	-	TGTGCCAGCAGCTTTTCACCGAATGAGCAGTTCTTC	CASSFSPNEQFF
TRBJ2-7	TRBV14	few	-	TGTGCCAGCAAATCCCAGGGGGGAAACGAGCAGTACTTC	CASKSQGGNEQYF
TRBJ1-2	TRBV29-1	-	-	TGCAGCGTTGAGCCCACAGCTGATTATGGCTACACCTTC	CSVEPTADYGYTF
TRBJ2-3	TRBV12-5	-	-	TGTGCTAGTGGTTTGGCCATACTAGTGGGGGACCAGGCAGATACGCAGTATTTT	CASGLAILVGDQADTQYF
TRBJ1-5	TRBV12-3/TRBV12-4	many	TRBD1	TGTGCCAGCAGCAAGACCGGGGGACAGGCCCAGCATTTT	CASSKTGGQAQHF
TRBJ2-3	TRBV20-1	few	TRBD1	TGCAGTGCTAGCGCTGGTAGCGCAGGGGGCGCAGATACGCAGTATTTT	CSASAGSAGGADTQYF
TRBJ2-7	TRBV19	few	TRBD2	TGTGCCAGCAGACTAGCGGACAGCTCCTACGAGCAGTACTTC	CASRLADSSYEQYF
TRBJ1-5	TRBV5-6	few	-	TGTGCCAGCAGCTTGGCCGGAGAGGGGCTTTATAATAGCAATCAGCCCCAGCATTTT	CASSLAGEGLYNSNQPQHF
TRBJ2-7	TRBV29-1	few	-	TGCAGCGCCAGACAGTCACTCTCCTACGAGCAGTACTTC	CSARQSLSYEQYF
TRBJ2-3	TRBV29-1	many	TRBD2	TGCAGCGGGGAGGCTAGCGGGAGTGCAGATACGCAGTATTTT	CSGEASGSADTQYF
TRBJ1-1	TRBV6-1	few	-	TGTGCCAGCAAGGTCAACACCGCGGTCGCTTTCTTT	CASKVNTAVAFF
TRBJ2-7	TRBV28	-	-	TGTGCCAGCAGTGCCTCGGGACGCTACGAGCAGTACTTC	CASSASGRYEQYF
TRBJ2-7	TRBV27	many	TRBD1	TGTGCCAGCAGTTCACCCGGACAGGGGGCCTACGAGCAGTACTTC	CASSSPGQGAYEQYF
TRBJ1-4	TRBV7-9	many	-	TGTGCCAGCAGCCTCGACAGGCAAGGAGGAAAACTGTTTTTT	CASSLDRQGGKLFF
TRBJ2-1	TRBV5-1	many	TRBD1	TGCGCCAGCAGCTTGGAGGTCCAGGGGGCGGATGAGCAGTTCTTC	CASSLEVQGADEQFF
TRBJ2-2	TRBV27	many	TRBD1	TGTGCCAGCTCGTATGGGGGGACAGGGAACACCGGGGAGCTGTTTTTT	CASSYGGTGNTGELFF